This entry lists 3 T cell receptor beta chains sequenced from one sample in a study of T cell responses to AZD1222 COVID-19 vaccine. Generated by immunoSEQ multiplex PCR, the TCRdb table keeps only in-frame clones and is missing some. Of 70,000 to 95,000 clones in the sample, 89% were seen once. This material consisted of peripheral blood, taken on day 0 of MenACWY control vaccination. The receptors shown here come from an adult in good health.

This clone was seen a handful of times. This chain uses TRBV7-8 with TRBJ1-4; 10 positions agree with TRBD1. CDR3 length: 15 residues. After removal of 5 bases from V and 6 bases from J, the junction contained 6 bases not matched to a gene. Germline V gives CDR1 SGHVS, CDR2 FQNEAQ. As DNA, the CDR3 is TGTGCCAGCAGCCTCGGACAGGGGGGTTATGAAAAACTGTTTTTT. Protein sequence: CASSLGQGGYEKLFF.

CDR3 sequence reads: CASSAVRGGGELFF. The CDR3 coding sequence is TGCGCCAGCAGCGCCGTTCGGGGTGGCGGGGAGCTGTTTTTT. The V and J genes are TRBV5-1 and TRBJ2-2; D is possibly TRBD2 (5 bases). Germline-derived CDR1 and CDR2 are SGHRS and YFSETQ. The CDR3 extends over 14 amino acids. V was cut by 4 bases and J by 7 bases, with 14 bases left in between.

The rearrangement links TRBV6-1 to TRBJ1-2; 7 bases are a match to TRBD1. Per the germline V gene, CDR1 is MNHNS and CDR2 is SASEGT. The CDR3 totals 14 residues. V dropped 1 base and J dropped 4; count of bases not matched to a gene: 3. CDR3 loop: CASSEGAGGYGYTF. The CDR3 bases are TGTGCCAGCAGTGAAGGGGCAGGGGGCTATGGCTACACCTTC.